Each of the 23 T cell receptor beta chains below was sequenced from the same sample in a study of shared clonotypes between healthy human individuals. The repertoire was sequenced with immunoSEQ multiplex PCR; TCRdb's copy has only in-frame clones and lacks some. Found here are over 2 million clones, 95% of them singletons; the top ten hold 0.13%. Specimen: naive CD4+ T cells sorted from blood. Subset meaning: CD45RA+ positively selected. All receptors come from a young man in good health.

The V and J genes are TRBV30 and TRBJ1-5; perhaps TRBD1 as D (5 bases). The V gene lost 6 bases and the J gene lost 0 bases, with 9 bases spanning the gap. Germline CDR1 GTSNPN, CDR2 SVGIG (reference sequence). This CDR3 comprises 13 residues. The CDR3 DNA reads as TGTGCCTGTTCAAGGGGTAGCAATCAGCCCCAGCATTTT. The encoded protein is CACSRGSNQPQHF.

The chain is built from TRBV9 and TRBJ1-2; a weak D match, TRBD1 (5 bases). Trimming shortened V by 4 bases and J by 7 bases, and 17 bases separated the two germline ends. Germline loops: CDR1 SGDLS, CDR2 YYNGEE. The CDR3 totals 14 residues. The CDR3 nucleotides read TGTGCCAGCAGCAGGGACGCCGGGGAGGGTGGCTACACCTTC. As protein: CASSRDAGEGGYTF.

The gene calls are TRBV7-9 and TRBJ2-2, with 10 bases identical to TRBD2. This CDR3 has 16 amino acids. J gave up 3 bases and V 5 bases, and 6 bases lay outside the gene matches. Per the germline V gene, CDR1 is SEHNR and CDR2 is FQNEAQ (reference sequence). The CDR3 loop is CASSPSGSGDTGELFF. The CDR3 nucleotides read TGTGCCAGCAGCCCTAGCGGGAGCGGCGACACCGGGGAGCTGTTTTTT.

V gene TRBV19 combines with J gene TRBJ2-7; weak D call: TRBD2 (5 bases). Trimming took 4 bases from V and 1 from J, leaving 14 bases between them. Germline loops: CDR1 LNHDA, CDR2 SQIVND (reference sequence). The CDR3 runs 15 residues. CDR3 in DNA: TGTGCCAGTAGTAAGGCGTCCGCGGGTTCCTACGAGCAGTACTTC. Protein: CASSKASAGSYEQYF.

The chain is built from TRBV4-1 and TRBJ1-1; D is uncertain. Germline CDR1 and CDR2: MGHRA and YSYEKL. Trimming took 6 bases from V and 4 from J, leaving 6 bases between them. This CDR3 spans 11 amino acids. The CDR3 protein is CASRAGTEAFF. The CDR3 bases are TGCGCCAGCAGGGCTGGCACTGAAGCTTTCTTT.

This clone was recorded only once. The CDR3 sequence: CASSEGRAYNEQFF. CDR3 DNA: TGCGCCAGCAGTGAGGGCAGGGCTTACAATGAGCAGTTCTTC. The chain couples TRBV10-2 to TRBJ2-1, with D perhaps matching TRBD1 (5 bases). The germline gives CDR1 WSHSY, CDR2 SAAADI. V gave up 2 bases and J gave up 4 bases, with 9 bases separating them. The CDR3 runs 14 residues.

The chain is built from TRBV7-2 and TRBJ1-5; D remains ambiguous. The ends were cut back, 1 base at V and 5 bases at J, with 9 bases in the middle. The CDR3 is made up of 14 amino acids. The V gene's germline CDR1 is SGHTA and CDR2 FQGNSA. The CDR3 region is CASSLVGGDQPQHF. DNA for the CDR3: TGTGCCAGCAGCTTAGTCGGCGGTGATCAGCCCCAGCATTTT.

The chain is built from TRBV7-9 and TRBJ2-1; TRBD2 matches at 11 bases. Trimming at V came to 5 bases and at J to 4 bases, leaving 7 bases not matched to a gene. This CDR3 spans 16 amino acids. The germline V gene encodes CDR1 SEHNR and CDR2 FQNEAQ (reference sequence). The CDR3 DNA follows: TGTGCCAGCAGCCTTAGCGGGAGGGCCGGGTACAATGAGCAGTTCTTC. It is translated as CASSLSGRAGYNEQFF.

The table lists this clone with a count of one. The chain combines TRBV18 with TRBJ1-3; D ambiguous. CDR3 length: 15 residues. Germline lookup yields CDR1 KGHSH and CDR2 LQKENI. V dropped 0 bases and J dropped 0 bases, with 6 bases sitting between them. Here the CDR3 reads CASSPPGYSGNTIYF. The CDR3, as DNA: TGTGCCAGCTCACCACCAGGATACTCTGGAAACACCATATATTTT.

J is TRBJ1-2 and V is TRBV27, with 9 bases fitting TRBD1. The germline CDR1 and CDR2 sequences are MNHEY and SMNVEV (reference sequence). The V and J ends lost 6 bases and 8 bases, in that order; junction bases with no gene match: 4. This CDR3 has 12 amino acids. The CDR3: CASRGTGSGYTF. The CDR3 coding sequence is TGTGCCAGCAGGGGGACAGGGAGCGGCTACACCTTC.

The chain combines TRBV6-6 with TRBJ1-5, with D possibly TRBD1 on 5 matching bases. Germline V gene sequence: CDR1 MNHNY, CDR2 SVGAGI (reference sequence). The V end was cut by 6 bases, the J end by 4 bases, with 16 bases between. The CDR3 loop spans 15 amino acids. The CDR3 sequence: CASRPRGRENQPQHF. The CDR3 DNA reads as TGTGCCAGCAGACCACGGGGCAGGGAAAATCAGCCCCAGCATTTT.

The J gene is TRBJ2-7, the V gene TRBV10-2, with 12 bases identical to TRBD2. With V trimmed by 4 bases and J by 1 base, 8 bases remained unmatched. Germline assignment: CDR1 WSHSY and CDR2 SAAADI. This CDR3 contains 17 residues. Here the CDR3 DNA reads TGCGCCAGCAGTGGACTAGCGGGAGCAAGCCCTTCCTACGAGCAGTACTTC. This gives the protein CASSGLAGASPSYEQYF.

This clone appeared once. The chain carries TRBV15 and TRBJ2-7, with no clear D. Trimming pared 3 bases from V and 1 base from J, leaving 10 bases between. The CDR3 is made up of 14 amino acids. CDR1 LNHNV and CDR2 YYDKDF come from the germline V gene (reference sequence). The CDR3 spells CATSRSQKSYEQYF. In nucleotides, the CDR3 is TGTGCCACCAGCAGGTCACAGAAGTCCTACGAGCAGTACTTC.

The gene calls are TRBV28 and TRBJ1-5, with TRBD1 identical over 12 bases. This CDR3 spans 15 amino acids. V shed 2 bases and J 7 bases; nucleotides not matched to a gene: 3. Germline CDR1 MDHEN, CDR2 SYDVKM. The CDR3 spells CASSLGDRGRQPQHF. CDR3 in DNA: TGTGCCAGCAGTTTAGGGGACAGGGGGCGACAGCCCCAGCATTTT. Looking up the rest from reference TRBV28 and TRBJ1-5 gives the full variable domain: DVKVTQSSRYLVKRTGEKVFLECVQDMDHENMFWYRQDPGLGLRLIYFSYDVKMKEKGDIPEGYSVSREKKERFSLILESASTNQTSMYLCASSLGDRGRQPQHFGDGTRLSIL.

This clone appeared a few times. The V call is TRBV2, the J call TRBJ1-5; 7 bases fit TRBD1. The CDR3 runs to 13 residues. The V gene's germline CDR1 is SNHLY and CDR2 FYNNEI. J was trimmed by 9 bases and V by 5 bases; bases with no gene match: 7. The CDR3 nucleotides read TGTGCCAGCAGTACCGGACAGGTGCTGCCCCAGCATTTT. Translated, it gives CASSTGQVLPQHF. Complete variable domain (other parts from reference TRBV2 and TRBJ1-5): EPEVTQTPSHQVTQMGQEVILRCVPISNHLYFYWYRQILGQKVEFLVSFYNNEISEKSEIFDDQFSVERPDGSNFTLKIRSTKLEDSAMYFCASSTGQVLPQHFGDGTRLSIL.

The genes are TRBV19 and TRBJ2-7; maybe TRBD2 (6 bases). Looked up from germline, CDR1 is LNHDA and CDR2 is SQIVND (reference sequence). Trimming shortened V by 9 bases and J by 2 bases, and 17 bases separated the two germline ends. This CDR3 is built from 14 residues. As DNA, the CDR3 is TGTGCCAGCTCGGAGGGCGGGAAGACCTACGAGCAGTACTTC. Amino acids: CASSEGGKTYEQYF.

The V and J genes are TRBV7-2 and TRBJ2-7; D perhaps matches TRBD2 (6 bases). The CDR3 spans 16 residues. Germline V gene data show CDR1 as SGHTA and CDR2 as FQGNSA. The V gene lost 0 bases and the J gene lost 6 bases, with 18 bases spanning the gap. CDR3 nucleotides: TGTGCCAGCAGCTTAGCGAGGAGGATGGAGGGAATCGAGCAGTACTTC. Translated, it gives CASSLARRMEGIEQYF.

The chain couples TRBV5-1 to TRBJ2-2; a weak D match, TRBD2 (6 bases). The CDR3 runs 15 residues. Germline V CDR1 and CDR2: SGHRS, YFSETQ. With 4 bases removed from V and 4 bases from J, the gap between germline ends came to 14 bases. The CDR3 nucleotides read TGCGCCAGCAGCCCCGGGGGACCGACCACCGGGGAGCTGTTTTTT. Amino acids: CASSPGGPTTGELFF.

This clone was detected once. A junction boundary mismatches the germline segment, possibly from a read error. The chain joins TRBV6-5 to TRBJ1-1; no definite D call. CDR1 is MNHEY, CDR2 SVGAGI, per germline. The CDR3 runs 14 residues. CDR3 in DNA: TGTGCCAGCAGACCCGGCGGGCGGGCACCCGTCCCCCTCTTT. It codes for CASRPGGRAPVPLF.

This chain links TRBV10-3 with TRBJ1-1, with D tentatively TRBD1 (5 bases). Between the trimmed V and J ends, which lost 10 bases and 4 bases, there was a span of 13 bases. CDR3 length: 12 residues. CDR1 is ENHRY and CDR2 is SYGVKD in the germline V gene. CDR3 coding DNA: TGTGCCACACGGGGGGGAGGCACTGAAGCTTTCTTT. Translating it yields CATRGGGTEAFF.

On this clone itself: Other DNA sequences from this sample encode an identical CDR3 as well. V usage is TRBV5-1 and J usage is TRBJ2-7; TRBD1 matches at 7 bases. With 3 bases clipped from V and 2 bases from J, the junction kept 5 bases outside the gene matches. Germline CDR1 and CDR2: SGHRS and YFSETQ. The CDR3 covers 14 residues. This CDR3 reads CASSSGQDAYEQYF. The CDR3 DNA reads as TGCGCCAGCAGCTCCGGACAGGACGCCTACGAGCAGTACTTC.

The count of this clone is one. The V and J genes are TRBV18 and TRBJ2-1; 8 bases match TRBD2. In germline, CDR1 is KGHSH, CDR2 LQKENI. V shed 2 bases and J 8 bases; nucleotides not matched to a gene: 8. There are 15 residues in the CDR3. CDR3 loop: CASSPAGLVFYEQFF. The CDR3 DNA sequence: TGTGCCAGCTCACCAGCGGGACTAGTTTTTTATGAGCAGTTCTTC.

As for this clone: Other DNA sequences in this sample translate to the same CDR3. The chain recombines TRBV5-1 with TRBJ2-2, with no clear D. The CDR3 totals 12 residues. V lost 0 bases and J lost 9, with 6 bases in between. CDR1 SGHRS and CDR2 YFSETQ come from the germline V gene. The CDR3 loop reads CASSLAGRELFF. In DNA, the CDR3 is TGCGCCAGCAGCTTGGCCGGCAGGGAGCTGTTTTTT.